This T cell receptor (beta chain) came from a study of OX40 agonist ivuxolimab in advanced cancers. The overall study: The group had a mean age of 60 years, ranged from about 23 to 79, and was roughly 80% male.

Per germline, CDR1 MNHEY and CDR2 SVGAGI. The CDR3 has 14 amino acids. Some clones are missing from TCRdb's copy, which holds only in-frame ones; the method was immunoSEQ multiplex PCR. The sample holds about 100,000 clones, approximately 94% seen once. The genes are TRBV6-5 and TRBJ2-5; TRBD1 matches 11 bases. The end of the DNA is better explained by TRBJ2-7, so the J call may be wrong. The sequence was collected from an adult with an advanced solid tumor such as melanoma, head and neck, liver or kidney cancer. This specimen was CD4+ or CD8+ T cells sorted from blood, taken in a trial of the OX40 agonist ivuxolimab. CDR3 protein: CASSTRTGGFEQYF. As DNA, the CDR3 is TGTGCCAGCAGTACTCGGACAGGGGGCTTCGAGCAGTACTTC.